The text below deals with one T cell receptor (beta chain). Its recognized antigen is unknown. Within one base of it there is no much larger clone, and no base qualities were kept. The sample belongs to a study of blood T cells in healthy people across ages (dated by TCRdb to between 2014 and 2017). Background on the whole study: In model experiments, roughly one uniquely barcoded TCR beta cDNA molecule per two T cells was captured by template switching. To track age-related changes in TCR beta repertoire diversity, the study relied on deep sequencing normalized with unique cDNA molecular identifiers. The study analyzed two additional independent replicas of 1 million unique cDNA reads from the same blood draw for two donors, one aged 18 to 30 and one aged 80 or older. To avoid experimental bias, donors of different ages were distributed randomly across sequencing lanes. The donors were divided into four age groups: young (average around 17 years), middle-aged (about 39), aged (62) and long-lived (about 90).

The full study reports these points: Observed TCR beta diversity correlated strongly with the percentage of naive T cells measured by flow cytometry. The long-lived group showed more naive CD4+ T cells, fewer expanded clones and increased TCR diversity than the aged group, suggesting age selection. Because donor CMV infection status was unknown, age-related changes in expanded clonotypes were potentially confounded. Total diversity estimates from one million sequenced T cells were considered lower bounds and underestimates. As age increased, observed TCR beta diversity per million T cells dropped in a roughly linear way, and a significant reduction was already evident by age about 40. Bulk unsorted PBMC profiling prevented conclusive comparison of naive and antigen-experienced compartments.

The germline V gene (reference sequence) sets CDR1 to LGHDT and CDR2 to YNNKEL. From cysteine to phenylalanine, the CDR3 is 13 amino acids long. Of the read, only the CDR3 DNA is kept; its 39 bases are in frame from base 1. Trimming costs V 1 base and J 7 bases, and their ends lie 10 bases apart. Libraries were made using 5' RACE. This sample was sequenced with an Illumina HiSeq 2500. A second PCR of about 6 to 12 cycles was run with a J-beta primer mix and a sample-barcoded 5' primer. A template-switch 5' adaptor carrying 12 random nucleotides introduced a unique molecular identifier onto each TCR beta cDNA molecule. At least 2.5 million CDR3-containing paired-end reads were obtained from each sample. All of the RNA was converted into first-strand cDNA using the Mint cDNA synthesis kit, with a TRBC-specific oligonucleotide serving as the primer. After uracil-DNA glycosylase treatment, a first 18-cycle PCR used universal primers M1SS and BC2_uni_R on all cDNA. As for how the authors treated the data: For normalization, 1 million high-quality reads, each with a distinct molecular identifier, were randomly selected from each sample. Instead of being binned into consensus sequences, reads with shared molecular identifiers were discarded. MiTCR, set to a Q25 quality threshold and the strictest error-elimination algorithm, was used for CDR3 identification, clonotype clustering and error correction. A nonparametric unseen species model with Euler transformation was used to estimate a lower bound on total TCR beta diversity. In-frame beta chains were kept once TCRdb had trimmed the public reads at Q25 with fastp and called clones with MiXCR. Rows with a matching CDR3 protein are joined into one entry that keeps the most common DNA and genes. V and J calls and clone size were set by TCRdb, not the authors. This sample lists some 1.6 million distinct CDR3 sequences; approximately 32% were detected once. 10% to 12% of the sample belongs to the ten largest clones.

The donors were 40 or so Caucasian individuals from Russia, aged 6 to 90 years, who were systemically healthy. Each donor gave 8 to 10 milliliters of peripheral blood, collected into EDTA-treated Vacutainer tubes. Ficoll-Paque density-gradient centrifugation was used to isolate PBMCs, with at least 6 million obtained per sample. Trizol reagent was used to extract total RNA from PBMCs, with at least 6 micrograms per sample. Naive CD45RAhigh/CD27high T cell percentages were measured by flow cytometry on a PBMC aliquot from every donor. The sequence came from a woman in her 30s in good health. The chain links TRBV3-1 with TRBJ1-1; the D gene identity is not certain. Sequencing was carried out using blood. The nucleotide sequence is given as TGTGCCAGCAGCCAAGGGTTGCAAGGTGAAGCTTTCTTT. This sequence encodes CASSQGLQGEAFF.